What follows are 10 T cell receptor beta chains derived from one specimen sequenced in a study of T cell responses to AZD1222 COVID-19 vaccine. This table comes from immunoSEQ multiplex PCR, and its TCRdb copy is limited to in-frame clones, with some not included. In the table there are tens of thousands of clones, roughly 81% of which are singletons. Source: peripheral blood, taken on day 0 of AZD1222 vaccination. These receptors originate from an adult in good health.

The chain uses TRBV21-1 and TRBJ1-1. TRBV21-1 is a pseudogene segment. This CDR3 comprises 14 residues. CDR3 region: CASSSRDGRNRAFF. CDR3 bases: TGTGCCAGCAGCTCCCGGGACGGCCGCAACCGAGCTTTCTTT.

J is TRBJ2-7 and V is TRBV30, with D perhaps matching TRBD1 or TRBD2 (6 bases each). The CDR3 consists of 13 residues. The germline V gene encodes CDR1 GTSNPN and CDR2 SVGIG (reference sequence). V lost 1 base to trimming and J lost 3 bases, with 10 bases between them. The CDR3 DNA reads as TGTGCCTGGAGTGGGGGGGCGCGCTACGAGCAGTACTTC. Translating it yields CAWSGGARYEQYF.

This sequence joins TRBV19 and TRBJ2-1; no clear D. Germline V lookup: CDR1 LNHDA, CDR2 SQIVND (reference sequence). V lost 3 bases and J lost 5, with 11 bases in between. CDR3 size: 14 residues. The CDR3 coding sequence is TGTGCCAGTAGTATTCTACACACGAACAATGAGCAGTTCTTC. It yields the protein CASSILHTNNEQFF.

In DNA form, the CDR3 reads TGTGCCAGCACGGGAAGTGACTCTGGGGCCAACGTCCTGACTTTC. This codes for CASTGSDSGANVLTF. The rearrangement links TRBV6-5 to TRBJ2-6, with a weak D call TRBD2 (5 bases). The V and J ends lost 7 bases and 0 bases respectively, with 10 bases between them. The germline CDR1 and CDR2 sequences are MNHEY and SVGAGI. The CDR3 consists of 15 residues.

V is TRBV6-5 and J is TRBJ2-5; D possibly corresponds to TRBD2 (6 bases). The CDR3 length is 16 residues. Germline lookup yields CDR1 MNHEY and CDR2 SVGAGI. V lost 0 bases and J lost 5, with 16 bases in between. The CDR3 DNA reads as TGTGCCAGCAGTTACTCGAGTGGGGGGTACAGGGAGACCCAGTACTTC. Encoded protein: CASSYSSGGYRETQYF.

The chain uses TRBV19 and TRBJ1-2; tentatively, D is TRBD1 (5 bases). V gave up 4 bases and J gave up 8 bases, with 17 bases separating them. Germline-derived CDR1 and CDR2 are LNHDA and SQIVND (reference sequence). The CDR3 covers 14 residues. The CDR3 region is CASSTPTRAYGYTF. The DNA of the CDR3 is TGTGCCAGTAGTACTCCGACCAGGGCGTACGGCTACACCTTC. The whole variable domain, filled in from reference TRBV19 and TRBJ1-2, reads DGGITQSPKYLFRKEGQNVTLSCEQNLNHDAMYWYRQDPGQGLRLIYYSQIVNDFQKGDIAEGYSVSREKKESFPLTVTSAQKNPTAFYLCASSTPTRAYGYTFGSGTRLTVV.

This chain connects TRBV11-2 to TRBJ2-1; TRBD2 matches at 12 bases. The CDR3 is 13 amino acids. V dropped 6 bases and J dropped 8; count of bases not matched to a gene: 2. Germline assignment: CDR1 SGHAT and CDR2 FQNNGV. The CDR3 region has the DNA TGTGCCAGCAGACTAGCGGGGGGAGATGAGCAGTTCTTC. Its protein product is CASRLAGGDEQFF.

This chain connects TRBV4-3 to TRBJ1-1, with D possibly matching TRBD1 (5 bases). The CDR3 consists of 14 residues. The germline V gene has CDR1 LGHNA and CDR2 YSLEER. V was clipped by 3 bases and J by 7 bases, with 15 bases between them. The CDR3 nucleotides are TGCGCCAGCAGCCAGGGGGGAAACAAGCTTGAAGCTTTCTTT. Amino acids: CASSQGGNKLEAFF.

The rearrangement uses TRBV4-1 and TRBJ2-1; 9 bases align to TRBD2. The trim removed 1 base at V and 8 bases at J, leaving 6 bases unmatched. Germline V gives CDR1 MGHRA, CDR2 YSYEKL. The CDR3 is made up of 15 amino acids. CDR3 loop: CASSQVGRGGDEQFF. In DNA, the CDR3 is TGCGCCAGCAGCCAAGTTGGGCGGGGGGGCGATGAGCAGTTCTTC.

The chain employs TRBV27 and TRBJ1-1, with D possibly being TRBD1 (6 bases). Trimming took 6 bases from V and 0 from J, leaving 14 bases between them. The germline V gene has CDR1 MNHEY and CDR2 SMNVEV (reference sequence). The CDR3 is 15 amino acids. DNA of the CDR3: TGTGCCAGCAGCCCCCCAGGGGCTATGAACACTGAAGCTTTCTTT. This gives the protein CASSPPGAMNTEAFF.